This TCR beta chain was identified during a study of T cells in Graves' hyperthyroidism and ophthalmopathy. As concerns this clonotype: Its specificity is not known.

Ophthalmopathy cases scored 3 or more on the Clinical Activity Score and 4 or more on NOSPECS grade, with duration below 3 months. Amplification of TCR beta CDR3 regions was performed using RNA transcripts as template. In the first-round RT-PCR of the TCR CDR3, the HTBI primer set was used. TCRdb called the multiplex PCR reads again in MiXCR, with one record for every CDR3 protein. Of hundreds of thousands of distinct CDR3 sequences in the sample, about 18% were seen once. Germline V gene lookup returns CDR1 SGHVS and CDR2 FQNEAQ. V dropped 5 bases and J dropped 9 bases, with 23 bases sitting between them. The CDR3 covers 15 residues. Study results and limitations: Most thyroid clonotypes with frequency above 0.001 were detected in blood.

This rearrangement joins TRBV7-8 to TRBJ2-7; D is unclear. Sequences were obtained from blood. The sequence came from a woman between 55 and 75 years old with Graves' ophthalmopathy. The CDR3 DNA follows: TGTGCCAGCAGCCCTGGTGGGCGAGATTACGAGCGGCAGTACTTC. Translation: CASSPGGRDYERQYF. The complete variable domain, with remaining parts taken from reference TRBV7-8 and TRBJ2-7, reads GAGVSQSPRYKVAKRGQDVALRCDPISGHVSLFWYQQALGQGPEFLTYFQNEAQLDKSGLPSDRFFAERPEGSVSTLKIQRTQQEDSAVYLCASSPGGRDYERQYFGPGTRLTVT.